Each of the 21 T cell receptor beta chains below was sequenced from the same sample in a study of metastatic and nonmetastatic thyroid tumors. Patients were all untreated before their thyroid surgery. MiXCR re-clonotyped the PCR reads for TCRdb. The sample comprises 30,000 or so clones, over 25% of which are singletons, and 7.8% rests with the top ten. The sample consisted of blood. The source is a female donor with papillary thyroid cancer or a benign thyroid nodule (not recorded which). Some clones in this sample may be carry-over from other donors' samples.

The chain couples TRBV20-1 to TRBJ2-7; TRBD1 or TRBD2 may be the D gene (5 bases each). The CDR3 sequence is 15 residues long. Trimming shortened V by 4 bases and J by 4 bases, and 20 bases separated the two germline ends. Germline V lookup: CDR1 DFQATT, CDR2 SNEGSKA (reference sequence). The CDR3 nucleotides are TGCAGTGCTAAAGATAGGGGAGAATTGTATTACGAGCAGTACTTC. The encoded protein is CSAKDRGELYYEQYF.

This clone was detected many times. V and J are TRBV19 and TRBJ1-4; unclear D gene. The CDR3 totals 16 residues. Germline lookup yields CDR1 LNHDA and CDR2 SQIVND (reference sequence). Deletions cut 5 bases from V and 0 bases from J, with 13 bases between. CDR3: CASSPRTAATNEKLFF. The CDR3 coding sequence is TGTGCCAGTAGTCCCCGGACGGCCGCAACTAATGAAAAACTGTTTTTT.

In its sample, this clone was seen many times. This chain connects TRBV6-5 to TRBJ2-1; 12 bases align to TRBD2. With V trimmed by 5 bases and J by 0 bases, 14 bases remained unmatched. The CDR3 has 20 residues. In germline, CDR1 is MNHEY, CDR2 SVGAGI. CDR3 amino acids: CASSPSGLAGRGSSYNEQFF. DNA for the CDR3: TGTGCCAGCAGTCCGAGCGGACTAGCGGGGCGTGGAAGCTCCTACAATGAGCAGTTCTTC.

DNA of the CDR3: TGTGCCAGCAGTGAAACTTTCCCTGACAGGTGGGCTTTCTTT. This codes for CASSETFPDRWAFF. The genes are TRBV6-1 and TRBJ1-1, with a weak D call TRBD1 (6 bases). Germline V gene sequence: CDR1 MNHNS, CDR2 SASEGT. Trimming pared 2 bases from V and 11 bases from J, leaving 18 bases between. This CDR3 is 14 amino acids long.

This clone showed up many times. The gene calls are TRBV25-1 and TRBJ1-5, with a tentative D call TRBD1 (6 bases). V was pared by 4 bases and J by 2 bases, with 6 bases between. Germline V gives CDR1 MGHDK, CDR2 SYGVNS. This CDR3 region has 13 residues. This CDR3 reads CASSGTGNQPQHF. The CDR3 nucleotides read TGTGCCAGCAGTGGGACAGGCAATCAGCCCCAGCATTTT.

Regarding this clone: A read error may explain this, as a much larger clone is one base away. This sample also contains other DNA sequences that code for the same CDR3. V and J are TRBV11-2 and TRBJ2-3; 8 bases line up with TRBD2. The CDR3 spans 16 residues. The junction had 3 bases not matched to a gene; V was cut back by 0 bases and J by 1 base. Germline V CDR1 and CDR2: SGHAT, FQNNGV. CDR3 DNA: TGTGCCAGCAGCTTAGACGCGGGGGGTGGCACAGATACGCAGTATTTT. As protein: CASSLDAGGGTDTQYF.

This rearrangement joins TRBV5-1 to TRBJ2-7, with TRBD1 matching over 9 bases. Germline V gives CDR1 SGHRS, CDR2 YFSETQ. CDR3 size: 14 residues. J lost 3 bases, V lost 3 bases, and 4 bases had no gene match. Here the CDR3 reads CASSYGTGSYEQYF. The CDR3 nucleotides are TGCGCCAGCAGCTATGGGACAGGGAGCTACGAGCAGTACTTC.

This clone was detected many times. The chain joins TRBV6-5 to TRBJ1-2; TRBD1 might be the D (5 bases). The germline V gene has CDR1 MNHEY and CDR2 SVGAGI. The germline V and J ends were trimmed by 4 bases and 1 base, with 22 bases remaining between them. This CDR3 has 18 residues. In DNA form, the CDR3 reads TGTGCCAGCAGTTTTTTACCCCCTGGCAGGGACGTTAACTATGGCTACACCTTC. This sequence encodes CASSFLPPGRDVNYGYTF.

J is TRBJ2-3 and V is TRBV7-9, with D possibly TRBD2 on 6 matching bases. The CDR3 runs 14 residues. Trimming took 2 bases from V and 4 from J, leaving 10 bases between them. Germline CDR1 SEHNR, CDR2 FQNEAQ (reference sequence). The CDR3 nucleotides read TGTGCCAGCAGCTTATCGCGGGGCGCAGATACGCAGTATTTT. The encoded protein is CASSLSRGADTQYF.

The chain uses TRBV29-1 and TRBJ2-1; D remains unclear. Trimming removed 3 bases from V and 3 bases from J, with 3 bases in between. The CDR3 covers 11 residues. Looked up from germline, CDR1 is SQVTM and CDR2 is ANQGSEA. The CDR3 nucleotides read TGCAGCGTTGACTTCTACAATGAGCAGTTCTTC. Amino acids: CSVDFYNEQFF.

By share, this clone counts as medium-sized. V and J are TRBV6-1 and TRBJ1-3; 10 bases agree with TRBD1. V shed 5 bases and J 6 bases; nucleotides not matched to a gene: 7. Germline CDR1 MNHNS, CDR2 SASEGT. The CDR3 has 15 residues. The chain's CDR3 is CASSRTGTGVNTIYF. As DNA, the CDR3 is TGTGCCAGCAGTCGGACCGGGACAGGGGTAAACACCATATATTTT.

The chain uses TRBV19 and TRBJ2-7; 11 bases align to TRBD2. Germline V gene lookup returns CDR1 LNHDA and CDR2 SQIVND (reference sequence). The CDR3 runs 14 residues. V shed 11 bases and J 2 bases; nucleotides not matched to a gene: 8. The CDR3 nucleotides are TGTGCCGGTATTAGACTAGCGGGGACCTACGAGCAGTACTTC. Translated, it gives CAGIRLAGTYEQYF. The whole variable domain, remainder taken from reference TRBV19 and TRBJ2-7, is DGGITQSPKYLFRKEGQNVTLSCEQNLNHDAMYWYRQDPGQGLRLIYYSQIVNDFQKGDIAEGYSVSREKKESFPLTVTSAQKNPTAFYLCAGIRLAGTYEQYFGPGTRLTVT.

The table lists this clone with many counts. The CDR3 region is CATSRAGLFQGYGYTF. The CDR3 DNA reads as TGTGCCACCAGCAGAGCCGGTCTCTTTCAGGGCTATGGCTACACCTTC. V and J are TRBV15 and TRBJ1-2, with TRBD1 as a possible D gene (5 bases). The CDR3 sequence is 16 residues long. With 1 base removed from V and 4 bases from J, the gap between germline ends came to 16 bases. CDR1 and CDR2 from the germline V gene are LNHNV and YYDKDF (reference sequence).

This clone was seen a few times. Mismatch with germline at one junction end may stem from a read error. CDR3 residues: CASISPGPSYDQYF. The CDR3 nucleotides read TGTGCCAGCATTTCCCCGGGCCCATCCTACGATCAGTACTTC. This sequence joins TRBV28 and TRBJ2-7; D not resolved. This CDR3 comprises 14 residues. CDR1 and CDR2 from the germline V gene are MDHEN and SYDVKM.

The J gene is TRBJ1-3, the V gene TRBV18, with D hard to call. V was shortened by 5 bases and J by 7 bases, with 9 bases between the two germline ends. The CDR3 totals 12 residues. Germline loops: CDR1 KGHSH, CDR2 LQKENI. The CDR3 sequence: CASSTGSNTIYF. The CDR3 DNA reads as TGTGCCAGCTCAACCGGGAGCAACACCATATATTTT.

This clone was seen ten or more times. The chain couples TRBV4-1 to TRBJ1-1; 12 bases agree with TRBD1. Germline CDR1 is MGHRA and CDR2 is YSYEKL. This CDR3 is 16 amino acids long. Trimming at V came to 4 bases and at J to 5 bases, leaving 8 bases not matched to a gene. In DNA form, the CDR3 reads TGCGCCAGCAGCCTTGGGACAGGGGGCGCCGGGACTGAAGCTTTCTTT. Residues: CASSLGTGGAGTEAFF.

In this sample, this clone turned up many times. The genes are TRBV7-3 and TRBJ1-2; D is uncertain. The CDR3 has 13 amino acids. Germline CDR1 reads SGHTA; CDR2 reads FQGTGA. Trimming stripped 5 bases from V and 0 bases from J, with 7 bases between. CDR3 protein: CASSAPANYGYTF. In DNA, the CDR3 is TGTGCCAGCAGCGCCCCCGCTAACTATGGCTACACCTTC.

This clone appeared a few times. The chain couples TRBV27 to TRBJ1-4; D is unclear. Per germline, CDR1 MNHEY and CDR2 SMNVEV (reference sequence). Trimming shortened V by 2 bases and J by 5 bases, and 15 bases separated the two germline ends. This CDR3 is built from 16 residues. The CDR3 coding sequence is TGTGCCAGCAGTTTAGGGCATCAGGTCGTAAATGAAAAACTGTTTTTT. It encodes CASSLGHQVVNEKLFF.

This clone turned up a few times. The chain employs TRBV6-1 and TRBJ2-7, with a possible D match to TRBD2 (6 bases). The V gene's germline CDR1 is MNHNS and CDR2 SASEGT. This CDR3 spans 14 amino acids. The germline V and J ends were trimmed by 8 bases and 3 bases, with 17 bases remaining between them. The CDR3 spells CASGEVGGFYEQYF. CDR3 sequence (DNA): TGTGCCAGCGGGGAGGTGGGTGGATTCTACGAGCAGTACTTC.

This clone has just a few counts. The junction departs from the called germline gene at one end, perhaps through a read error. CDR3 nucleotides: TGTGCCAGCGGGGGGGGACAGGCCTCTGGACACACCCTATATTTT. Translated, it gives CASGGGQASGHTLYF. The chain carries TRBV6-1 and TRBJ1-3, with TRBD1 matching over 8 bases. Germline V gene data show CDR1 as MNHNS and CDR2 as SASEGT. This CDR3 has 15 amino acids.

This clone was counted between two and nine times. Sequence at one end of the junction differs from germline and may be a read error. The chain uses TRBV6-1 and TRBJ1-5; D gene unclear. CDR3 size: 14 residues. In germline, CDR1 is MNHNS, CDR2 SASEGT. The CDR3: CASTPRYGNQPRHF. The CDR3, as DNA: TGTGCCAGCACGCCCAGGTATGGCAATCAGCCCCGGCATTTT.